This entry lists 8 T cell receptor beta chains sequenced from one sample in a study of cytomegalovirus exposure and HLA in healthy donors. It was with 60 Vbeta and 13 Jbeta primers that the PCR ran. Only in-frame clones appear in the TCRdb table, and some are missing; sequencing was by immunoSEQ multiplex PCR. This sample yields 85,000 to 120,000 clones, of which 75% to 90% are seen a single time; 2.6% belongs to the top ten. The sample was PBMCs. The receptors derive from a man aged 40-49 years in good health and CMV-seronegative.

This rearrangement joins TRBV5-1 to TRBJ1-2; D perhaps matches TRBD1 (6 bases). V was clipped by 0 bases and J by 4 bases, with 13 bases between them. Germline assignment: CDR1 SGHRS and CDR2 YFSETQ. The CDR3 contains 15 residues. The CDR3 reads CASSLERGRVYGYTF. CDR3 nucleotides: TGCGCCAGCAGCTTGGAGCGGGGGCGCGTCTATGGCTACACCTTC.

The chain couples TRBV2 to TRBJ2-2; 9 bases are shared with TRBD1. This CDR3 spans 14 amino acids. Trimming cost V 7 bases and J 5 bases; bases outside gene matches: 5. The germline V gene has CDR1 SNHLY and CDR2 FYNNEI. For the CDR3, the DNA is TGTGCCAGCACCGGACAGGGGAGGACCGGGGAGCTGTTTTTT. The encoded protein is CASTGQGRTGELFF.

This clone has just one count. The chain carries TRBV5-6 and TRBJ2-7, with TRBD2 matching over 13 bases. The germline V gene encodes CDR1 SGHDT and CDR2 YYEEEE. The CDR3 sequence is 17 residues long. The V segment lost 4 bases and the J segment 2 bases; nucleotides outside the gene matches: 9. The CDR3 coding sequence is TGTGCCAGCAGCACTAGCGGGGGGGCCGACGCCGCCTACGAGCAGTACTTC. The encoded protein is CASSTSGGADAAYEQYF.

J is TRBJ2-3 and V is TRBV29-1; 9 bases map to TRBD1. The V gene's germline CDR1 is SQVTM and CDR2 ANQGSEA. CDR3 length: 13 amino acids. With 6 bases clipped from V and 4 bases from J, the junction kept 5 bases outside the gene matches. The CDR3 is CSVGDRVSDTQYF. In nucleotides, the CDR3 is TGCAGCGTGGGGGACAGGGTATCAGATACGCAGTATTTT.

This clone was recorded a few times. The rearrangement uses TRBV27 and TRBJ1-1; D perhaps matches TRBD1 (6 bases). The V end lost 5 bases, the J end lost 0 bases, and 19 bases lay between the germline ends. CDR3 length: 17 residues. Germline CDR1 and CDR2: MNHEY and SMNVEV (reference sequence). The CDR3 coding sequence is TGTGCCAGCAGTAAAAAGACAGGTGATTATATGAACACTGAAGCTTTCTTT. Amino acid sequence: CASSKKTGDYMNTEAFF.

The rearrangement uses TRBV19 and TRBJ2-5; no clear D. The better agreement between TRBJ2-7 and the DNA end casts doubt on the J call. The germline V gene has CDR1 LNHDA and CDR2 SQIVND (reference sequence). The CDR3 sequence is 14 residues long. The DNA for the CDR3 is TGTGCCAGTAGTATCCGCGGCGCTTCCCACGAGCAGTACTTC. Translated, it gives CASSIRGASHEQYF.

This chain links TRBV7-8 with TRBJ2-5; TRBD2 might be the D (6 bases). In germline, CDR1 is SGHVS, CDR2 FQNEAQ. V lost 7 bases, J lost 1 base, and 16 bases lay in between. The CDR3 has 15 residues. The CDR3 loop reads CASNSVGGVQETQYF. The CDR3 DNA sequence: TGTGCCAGCAATTCGGTCGGCGGGGTCCAAGAGACCCAGTACTTC.

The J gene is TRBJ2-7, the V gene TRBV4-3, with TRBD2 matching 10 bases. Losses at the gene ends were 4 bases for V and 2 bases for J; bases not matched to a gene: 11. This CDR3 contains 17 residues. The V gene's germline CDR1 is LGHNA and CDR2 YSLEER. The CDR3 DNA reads TGCGCCAGCAGCCGATCGACTAGCGGGTCACCTACCTACGAGCAGTACTTC. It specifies CASSRSTSGSPTYEQYF.